The 27 T cell receptor beta chains below were found in one sample sequenced in a study of blood T cells in healthy people across ages. A J-beta primer mix and a sample-barcoded 5' primer were used in a second PCR of about 7 to 12 cycles. TCRdb reprocessed the 5' RACE reads via MiXCR and lists one record per CDR3 protein. The table records 1.8 million or so distinct CDR3 sequences, around 42% of them present only once. Sequencing input: blood. These receptors were taken from a human donor in good health.

The chain carries TRBV2 and TRBJ2-7, with D perhaps matching TRBD1 or TRBD2 (5 bases each). This CDR3 region has 12 residues. Germline CDR1 SNHLY, CDR2 FYNNEI. V dropped 6 bases and J dropped 2 bases, with 8 bases sitting between them. In DNA, the CDR3 is TGTGCCAGCAGAAGGGACCCCTACGAGCAGTACTTC. Protein product: CASRRDPYEQYF.

The chain has TRBV29-1 and TRBJ2-4; no firm D call. The J call may be mistaken, given a closer DNA end match to TRBJ2-5. CDR3 size: 13 residues. The germline V gene has CDR1 SQVTM and CDR2 ANQGSEA. The CDR3, as DNA: TGCAGCGTTAAGGAACAGATCCAAGAGACCCAGTACTTC. Translating gives CSVKEQIQETQYF.

V usage is TRBV9 and J usage is TRBJ2-4; the D gene is possibly TRBD1 (6 bases). Matching the DNA end better, TRBJ2-7 makes the J call doubtful. The CDR3 covers 16 residues. CDR1 and CDR2 (germline): SGDLS, YYNGEE. As DNA, the CDR3 is TGTGCCAGCAGCGAGCTCCCGGGGACACCGTTCAACGAGCAGTACTTC. As protein: CASSELPGTPFNEQYF.

This clonotype was observed a handful of times. The gene calls are TRBV7-9 and TRBJ2-6, with 9 bases matching TRBD1. The CDR3 extends over 18 amino acids. Germline CDR1 and CDR2: SEHNR and FQNEAQ (reference sequence). V lost 4 bases to trimming and J lost 6 bases; unmatched junction nucleotides: 13. CDR3: CASSYTGTGLFEANVLTF. In DNA form, the CDR3 reads TGTGCCAGCAGCTACACAGGGACAGGGCTATTTGAGGCCAACGTCCTGACTTTC.

This clonotype was seen more than once but under ten times. The CDR3 nucleotides read TGTGCCAGCAGCTTCTTTGGACAGGGGACAGATACGCAGTATTTT. Residues: CASSFFGQGTDTQYF. This sequence joins TRBV27 and TRBJ2-3; 9 nucleotides line up with TRBD1. The CDR3 loop spans 15 amino acids. The germline gives CDR1 MNHEY, CDR2 SMNVEV (reference sequence). After removal of 6 bases from V and 3 bases from J, the junction contained 7 bases not matched to a gene.

This chain uses TRBV6-6 with TRBJ2-7; the D gene could be TRBD1 or TRBD2 (5 bases each). V was cut by 6 bases and J by 0 bases, with 12 bases left in between. This CDR3 comprises 14 residues. The V gene's germline CDR1 is MNHNY and CDR2 SVGAGI (reference sequence). In nucleotides, the CDR3 is TGTGCCAGCAGGCACGGGACGGGCTCCTACGAGCAGTACTTC. This codes for CASRHGTGSYEQYF.

This clonotype was observed a handful of times. V gene TRBV19 combines with J gene TRBJ1-2; D ambiguous. The CDR3 is 12 residues long. V lost 1 base and J 8 bases, leaving 8 bases between the germline ends. CDR1 and CDR2 (germline): LNHDA, SQIVND (reference sequence). CDR3 amino acids: CASSIGLRGYTF. CDR3 DNA sequence: TGTGCCAGTAGTATAGGGCTGCGGGGCTACACCTTC. Full variable domain (rest looked up from reference TRBV19 and TRBJ1-2): DGGITQSPKYLFRKEGQNVTLSCEQNLNHDAMYWYRQDPGQGLRLIYYSQIVNDFQKGDIAEGYSVSREKKESFPLTVTSAQKNPTAFYLCASSIGLRGYTFGSGTRLTVV.

With regard to this clonotype: Relative to the germline gene, one junction end is altered; a read error may explain this. This chain links TRBV5-1 with TRBJ1-5, with D possibly being TRBD1 (6 bases). The germline CDR1 and CDR2 sequences are SGHRS and YFSETQ. There are 14 residues in the CDR3. In DNA, the CDR3 is TGCGCCAGCAGGTTGGACAGTAGCAATCAGCCCCAGCATTTT. As protein: CASRLDSSNQPQHF.

This chain uses TRBV6-2 or TRBV6-3 with TRBJ2-1; no reliable D call. The V end was cut by 6 bases, the J end by 7 bases, with 19 bases between. The CDR3 contains 15 residues. Germline V lookup: CDR1 MNHEY, CDR2 SVGEGT. CDR3 sequence reads: CASSLLNNPKNEQFF. The CDR3 nucleotides are TGTGCCAGCAGCCTCCTGAATAATCCTAAGAATGAGCAGTTCTTC.

This clonotype was detected a few times. The chain has TRBV15 and TRBJ2-1; 10 bases are shared with TRBD2. The CDR3 has 15 amino acids. Unmatched junction bases numbered 11, after V lost 0 bases and J lost 15 bases. Germline values: CDR1 LNHNV, CDR2 YYDKDF (reference sequence). For the CDR3, the DNA is TGTGCCACCAGCAGAGATCATAATAGCGGGGGGTTGTCGTTCTTC. Translation: CATSRDHNSGGLSFF.

V gene TRBV6-1 combines with J gene TRBJ2-1; TRBD1 or TRBD2 may be the D gene (6 bases each). The CDR3 is 13 residues long. V was cut by 6 bases and J by 7 bases, with 13 bases left in between. Looked up from germline, CDR1 is MNHNS and CDR2 is SASEGT. CDR3 DNA: TGTGCCAGCAGGCCTGAGGGGGGAAATGAGCAGTTCTTC. As protein: CASRPEGGNEQFF.

The chain recombines TRBV6-5 with TRBJ1-1; TRBD1 might be the D (6 bases). The V gene's germline CDR1 is MNHEY and CDR2 SVGAGI. This CDR3 is built from 17 residues. The V end was cut by 0 bases, the J end by 4 bases, with 18 bases between. The CDR3 loop reads CASSYSPQGQFGTEAFF. Written as DNA, the CDR3 is TGTGCCAGCAGTTACTCCCCGCAAGGACAGTTTGGCACTGAAGCTTTCTTT.

The rearrangement links TRBV4-1 to TRBJ2-5, with a weak D call TRBD2 (6 bases). In germline, CDR1 is MGHRA, CDR2 YSYEKL. The ends were cut back, 0 bases at V and 11 bases at J, with 25 bases in the middle. There are 17 residues in the CDR3. The CDR3 loop is CASSQELDRELKNEQYF. DNA for the CDR3: TGCGCCAGCAGCCAAGAACTAGACCGGGAGCTCAAAAATGAGCAGTACTTC.

This rearrangement joins TRBV7-2 to TRBJ2-3; no definite D call. Trimming cost V 3 bases and J 6 bases, with 10 bases left between them. This CDR3 is built from 13 residues. Germline V CDR1 and CDR2: SGHTA, FQGNSA. CDR3 coding DNA: TGTGCCAGCAGCTTTTCCATGCGGGATACGCAGTATTTT. Its protein is CASSFSMRDTQYF.

The chain employs TRBV6-5 and TRBJ2-3; D gene uncertain. The V end was cut by 4 bases, the J end by 1 base, with 9 bases between. This CDR3 is 14 amino acids long. From germline, CDR1 is MNHEY and CDR2 SVGAGI. In DNA form, the CDR3 reads TGTGCCAGCAGTTCCTCCTGGGGCACAGATACGCAGTATTTT. It codes for CASSSSWGTDTQYF.

In DNA, the CDR3 is TGCAGCGTTCCGCCCGAGGACAGAGACAATGAGCAGTTCTTC. Its protein product is CSVPPEDRDNEQFF. The chain couples TRBV29-1 to TRBJ2-1, with D perhaps TRBD1 (6 bases). Looked up from germline, CDR1 is SQVTM and CDR2 is ANQGSEA. The CDR3 spans 14 residues. The V end was cut by 5 bases, the J end by 5 bases, with 16 bases between.

A few counts support this clonotype. V and J are TRBV5-1 and TRBJ2-7, with TRBD1 as a possible D gene (5 bases). CDR3 length equals 14 residues. Trimming removed 4 bases at V and 5 bases at J, with 16 bases between. CDR1 and CDR2 (germline): SGHRS, YFSETQ. Here the CDR3 reads CASSDPRDTNEQYF. The CDR3 nucleotides are TGCGCCAGCAGCGATCCCAGGGATACCAACGAGCAGTACTTC.

This clonotype was counted only a few times. The chain recombines TRBV12-3 or TRBV12-4 with TRBJ2-7, with TRBD1 matching 7 bases. The CDR3 extends over 17 amino acids. J lost 0 bases, V lost 0 bases, and 8 bases had no gene match. The CDR3 sequence: CASSLAKGATFSYEQYF. The CDR3 DNA reads TGTGCCAGCAGTTTAGCGAAGGGGGCCACTTTCTCCTACGAGCAGTACTTC.

This clonotype was picked up many times. The gene calls are TRBV28 and TRBJ2-5, with TRBD2 matching over 11 bases. This CDR3 region has 15 residues. V lost 4 bases, J lost 2 bases, and 3 bases stayed unmatched. In germline, CDR1 is MDHEN, CDR2 SYDVKM. Here the CDR3 reads CASSSPSGGQETQYF. DNA of the CDR3: TGTGCCAGCAGTTCGCCTAGCGGGGGGCAAGAGACCCAGTACTTC.

The chain couples TRBV21-1 to TRBJ1-2; the tabulated D call, TRBD1, remains unverified against the DNA. TRBV21-1 is deemed a pseudogene. The CDR3 consists of 17 residues. CDR3 sequence reads: CASITCPGLRGLRGYTF. The CDR3 coding sequence is TGTGCCAGCATCACCTGCCCGGGGCTCAGGGGTCTACGAGGCTACACCTTC.

This clonotype showed up just a few times. The chain is built from TRBV12-3 or TRBV12-4 and TRBJ2-2; no definite D call. CDR3 size: 19 residues. Between the trimmed V and J ends, which lost 6 bases and 4 bases, there was a span of 27 bases. CDR3 sequence (DNA): TGTGCCAGCAGCTCAACTGGGCCCCCAGGAACGTTACTCACCGGGGAGCTGTTTTTT. Its translation: CASSSTGPPGTLLTGELFF.

The J gene is TRBJ2-4, the V gene TRBV6-5; no firm D call. With the DNA end fitting TRBJ2-7 better, the J assignment may be wrong. The CDR3 covers 12 residues. Germline CDR1 reads MNHEY; CDR2 reads SVGAGI. Here the CDR3 reads CASSPQSIEQYF. In nucleotides, the CDR3 is TGTGCCAGCAGCCCCCAGTCGATCGAGCAGTACTTC.

V usage is TRBV6-5 and J usage is TRBJ2-3; D is unresolved. The CDR3 runs to 13 residues. From germline, CDR1 is MNHEY and CDR2 SVGAGI. The V gene lost 2 bases and the J gene lost 6 bases, with 9 bases spanning the gap. Here the CDR3 DNA reads TGTGCCAGCAGTTACGGTCAGAGGGATACGCAGTATTTT. Translation gives CASSYGQRDTQYF.

This clonotype was detected only a few times. This rearrangement joins TRBV5-1 to TRBJ1-2, with a weak D call TRBD1 (6 bases). CDR1 is SGHRS and CDR2 is YFSETQ in the germline V gene. V gave up 4 bases and J gave up 5 bases, with 21 bases separating them. This CDR3 is built from 16 residues. CDR3 DNA: TGCGCCAGCAGCCCGACAGGCCCTGGAGGCGTTTATGGCTACACCTTC. Translated: CASSPTGPGGVYGYTF.

This clonotype was found many times. The gene calls are TRBV6-6 and TRBJ1-1; D unresolved. The CDR3 sequence is 14 residues long. Germline CDR1 is MNHNY and CDR2 is SVGAGI (reference sequence). The V end was cut by 2 bases, the J end by 2 bases, with 9 bases between. CDR3 sequence (DNA): TGTGCCAGCAGTTACAACGGCGGCAACACTGAAGCTTTCTTT. This encodes CASSYNGGNTEAFF.

This chain connects TRBV5-1 to TRBJ1-6, with 11 bases lining up with TRBD1. With 3 bases clipped from V and 15 bases from J, the junction kept 11 bases outside the gene matches. The CDR3 is 15 residues long. Germline V CDR1 and CDR2: SGHRS, YFSETQ. The CDR3 reads CASSSGTGGIGGLHF. CDR3 DNA sequence: TGCGCCAGCAGCTCCGGGACAGGGGGAATAGGAGGCCTCCACTTT. Together with reference TRBV5-1 and TRBJ1-6, the CDR3 gives the full variable domain: KAGVTQTPRYLIKTRGQQVTLSCSPISGHRSVSWYQQTPGQGLQFLFEYFSETQRNKGNFPGRFSGRQFSNSRSEMNVSTLELGDSALYLCASSSGTGGIGGLHFGNGTRLTVT.

This chain uses TRBV7-2 with TRBJ2-5, with TRBD2 matching 8 bases. With V trimmed by 7 bases and J by 0 bases, 4 bases remained unmatched. The germline CDR1 and CDR2 sequences are SGHTA and FQGNSA. The CDR3 runs to 14 residues. CDR3 in amino acids: CASKLAAYQETQYF. DNA for the CDR3: TGTGCCAGCAAACTAGCGGCCTACCAAGAGACCCAGTACTTC.